This entry concerns a single TCR beta chain. Amplified material comprised TCR beta CDR3 regions derived from RNA transcripts. HTBI primers were used in a first-round RT-PCR, which preceded a second-round multiplex PCR. In TCRdb, the multiplex PCR reads were re-called with MiXCR into one record per CDR3 protein. The sample has roughly 220,000 distinct CDR3 sequences, around 50% seen once. This entry is derived from a study of Graves' ophthalmopathy and Graves' hyperthyroidism. Study at large: Specimen type is peripheral blood, obtained at initial diagnosis before any treatment.

The CDR3 spans 12 residues. V lost 5 bases and J lost 8, with 8 bases in between. Germline V lookup: CDR1 SGHRS, CDR2 YFSETQ. The clonotype was recovered from an adult man with Graves' ophthalmopathy. The chain joins TRBV5-1 to TRBJ1-6; D possibly corresponds to TRBD1 (5 bases). The sequencing sample was made of peripheral blood. The CDR3 region has the DNA TGCGCCAGCAGGACGGGGGATTCACCCCTCCACTTT. It encodes CASRTGDSPLHF.